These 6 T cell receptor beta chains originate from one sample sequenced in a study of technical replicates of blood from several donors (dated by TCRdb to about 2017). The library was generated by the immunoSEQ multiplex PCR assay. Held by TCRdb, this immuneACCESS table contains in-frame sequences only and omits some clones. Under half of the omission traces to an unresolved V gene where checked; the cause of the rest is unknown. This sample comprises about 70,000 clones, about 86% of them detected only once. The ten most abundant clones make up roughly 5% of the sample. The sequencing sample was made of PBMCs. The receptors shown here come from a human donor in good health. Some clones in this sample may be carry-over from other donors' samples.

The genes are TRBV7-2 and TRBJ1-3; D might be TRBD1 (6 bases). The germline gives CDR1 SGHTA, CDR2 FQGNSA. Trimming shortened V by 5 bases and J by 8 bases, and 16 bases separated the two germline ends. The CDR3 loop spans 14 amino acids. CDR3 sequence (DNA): TGTGCCAGCAGCACGAGGGACACTCCGGACACCATATATTTT. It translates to CASSTRDTPDTIYF.

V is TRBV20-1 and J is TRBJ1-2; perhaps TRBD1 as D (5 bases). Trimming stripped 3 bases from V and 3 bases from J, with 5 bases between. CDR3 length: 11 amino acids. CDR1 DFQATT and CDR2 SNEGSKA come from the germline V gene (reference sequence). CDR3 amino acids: CSARTDYGYTF. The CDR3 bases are TGCAGTGCTAGGACAGACTATGGCTACACCTTC.

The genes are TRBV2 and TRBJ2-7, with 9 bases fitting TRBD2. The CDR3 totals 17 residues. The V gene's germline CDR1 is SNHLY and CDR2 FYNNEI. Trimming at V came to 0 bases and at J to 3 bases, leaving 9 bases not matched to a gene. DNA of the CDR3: TGTGCCAGCAGTGAAGCGGTAAATGAGCGGGGGGTCTACGAGCAGTACTTC. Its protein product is CASSEAVNERGVYEQYF.

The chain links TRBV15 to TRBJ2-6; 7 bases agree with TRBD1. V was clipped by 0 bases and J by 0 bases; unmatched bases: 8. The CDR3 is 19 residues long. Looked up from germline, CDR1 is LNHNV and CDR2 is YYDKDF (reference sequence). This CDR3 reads CATSRDLRTGSSGANVLTF. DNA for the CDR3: TGTGCCACCAGCAGAGATCTGAGGACAGGCAGCTCTGGGGCCAACGTCCTGACTTTC.

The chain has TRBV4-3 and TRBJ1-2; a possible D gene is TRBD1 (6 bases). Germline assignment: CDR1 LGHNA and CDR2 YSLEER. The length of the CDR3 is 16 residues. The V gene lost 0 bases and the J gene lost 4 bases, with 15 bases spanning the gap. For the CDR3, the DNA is TGCGCCAGCAGCCAAGAGGGGCCCGACAGGTTCTATGGCTACACCTTC. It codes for CASSQEGPDRFYGYTF.

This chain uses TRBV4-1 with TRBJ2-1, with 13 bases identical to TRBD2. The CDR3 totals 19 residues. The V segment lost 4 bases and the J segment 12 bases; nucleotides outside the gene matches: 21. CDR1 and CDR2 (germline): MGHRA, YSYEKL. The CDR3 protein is CASSRGDPGRLAGGGVQFF. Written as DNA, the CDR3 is TGCGCCAGCAGCCGGGGAGACCCGGGCCGACTAGCGGGGGGTGGTGTGCAGTTCTTC.